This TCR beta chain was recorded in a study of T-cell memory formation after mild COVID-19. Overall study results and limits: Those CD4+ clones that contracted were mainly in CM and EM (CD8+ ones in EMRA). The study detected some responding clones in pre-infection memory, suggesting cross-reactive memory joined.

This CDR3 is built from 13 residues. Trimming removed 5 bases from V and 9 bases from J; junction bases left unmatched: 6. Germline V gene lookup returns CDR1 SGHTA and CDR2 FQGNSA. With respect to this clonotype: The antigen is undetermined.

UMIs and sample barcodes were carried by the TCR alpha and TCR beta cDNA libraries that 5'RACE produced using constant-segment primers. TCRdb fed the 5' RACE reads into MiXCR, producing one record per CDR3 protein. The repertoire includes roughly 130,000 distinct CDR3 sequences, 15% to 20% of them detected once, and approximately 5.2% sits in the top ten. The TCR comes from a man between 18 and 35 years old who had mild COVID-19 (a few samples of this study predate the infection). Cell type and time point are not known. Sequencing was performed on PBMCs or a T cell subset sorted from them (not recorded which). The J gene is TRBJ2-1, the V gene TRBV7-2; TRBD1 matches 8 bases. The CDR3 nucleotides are TGTGCCAGCAGCGCAGGGGGCCCGGGTGAGCAGTTCTTC. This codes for CASSAGGPGEQFF.